This is a list of T cell receptor beta chains from one sample in a study of vaccination effects on CD4 cells after COVID-19. Antigens for these TCRs are unknown. Produced via immunoSEQ multiplex PCR; TCRdb's table is partial and in-frame only. The sample shows approximately 61,000 clones, around four fifths of them seen only once. The sequences come from CD4+ T cells from PBMCs cultured with HCoV-229E spike peptides, collected after COVID-19 vaccination. The origin of the receptors is a human donor who received a COVID-19 vaccine. Each CDR3 is given with its conserved first and last residue. Expanded clones are given a class, and other clones once, few, many or no size at all.

clone size	V gene	J gene	CDR3 protein
NA	TRBV6-4	TRBJ1-5	CASSESGVANQPQHF
NA	TRBV11-3	TRBJ2-2	CASSPRTGRNTGELFF
NA	TRBV21-1	TRBJ1-5	CASGGGVVQPQHF
NA	TRBV9	TRBJ2-2	CASSVEGTPTGELFF
few	TRBV19	TRBJ1-3	CASSIRGLGNTIYF
NA	TRBV7-2	TRBJ1-3	CASSFLSSSGNTIYF
NA	TRBV5-1	TRBJ1-1	CASSLVSSGNTEAFF
NA	TRBV7-4	TRBJ1-5	CASSLNLNQPQHF
NA	TRBV6-5	TRBJ1-1	CASNDRGSATEAFF
NA	TRBV20-1	TRBJ1-2	CSARRDGYTF
NA	TRBV2	TRBJ2-3	CASSEYSGGQDTQYF
NA	TRBV6-4	TRBJ2-3	CASSDSLTDTQYF
few	TRBV4-1	TRBJ1-1	CASSQRTVYTEAFF
NA	TRBV7-8	TRBJ1-5	CASSRDRGDQPQHF
NA	TRBV13	TRBJ1-6	CASSLLAGSSYNSPLHF
NA	TRBV19	TRBJ2-1	CASSIHDDEQFF
once	TRBV5-1	TRBJ1-2	CASSLELRARDYGYTF
NA	TRBV4-1	TRBJ2-1	CASSQGLTSGDLFEQFF
few	TRBV6-2/TRBV6-3	TRBJ2-2	CASSHDSGELFF
NA	TRBV6-5	TRBJ2-3	CATHHATDTQYF
NA	TRBV5-1	TRBJ2-1	CASSLPGTSIPEQFF
NA	TRBV29-1	TRBJ2-3	CSVDRGSTDTQYF
few	TRBV18	TRBJ1-5	CASSTDREDSNQPQHF
NA	TRBV24-1	TRBJ2-3	CATSGTVSTDTQYF
few	TRBV18	TRBJ1-6	CASSVGVYNSPLHF
NA	TRBV6-6	TRBJ1-2	CASSYGGGTNYGYTF
NA	TRBV7-3	TRBJ2-5	CASSLQSGGMETQYF
NA	TRBV9	TRBJ1-5	CASSARASSNQPQHF
NA	TRBV7-3	TRBJ2-1	CASSRGGSPYNEQFF
NA	TRBV6-5	TRBJ1-1	CASSYLQGSEAFF
NA	TRBV25-1	TRBJ1-5	CASRAGLSNQPQHF
NA	TRBV4-1	TRBJ1-1	CASSQGILRRRPETEAFF
NA	TRBV7-2	TRBJ1-2	CASSKTGDPTNYGYTF
once	TRBV5-8	TRBJ2-4	CASSLRPKNIQYF
NA	TRBV12-3/TRBV12-4	TRBJ1-1	CASSVYMNTEAFF
many	TRBV7-2	TRBJ2-3	CASSAYLATDTQYF
NA	TRBV7-2	TRBJ2-3	CASSLVRSSTDTQYF
NA	TRBV7-3	TRBJ2-2	CASSRGGSSGELFF
NA	TRBV19	TRBJ1-2	CASSTFRGPDYGYTF
NA	TRBV28	TRBJ1-3	CASWTAGNTIYF
NA	TRBV3-1/TRBV3-2	TRBJ2-1	CASSPRDRSYNEQFF
NA	TRBV7-3	TRBJ2-3	CASSLTGTDTQYF
NA	TRBV19	TRBJ2-2	CASSINSITGELFF
NA	TRBV27	TRBJ2-5	CASSDRTIQETQYF
NA	TRBV6-5	TRBJ1-2	CASSSTAGGYTF
few	TRBV6-2/TRBV6-3	TRBJ1-4	CASSWVSGGSTNEKLFF
NA	TRBV7-9	TRBJ2-4	CASSLERNLGGKNIQYF
NA	TRBV20-1	TRBJ1-2	CSASRAGMVVDYGYTF
NA	TRBV3-1/TRBV3-2	TRBJ1-1	CASSPRTGVGTEAFF
NA	TRBV3-1/TRBV3-2	TRBJ1-1	CASSPHGQGMNTEAFF
NA	TRBV20-1	TRBJ1-2	CSASPPPGTAYYGYTF
NA	TRBV19	TRBJ1-5	CASSRNGYSNQPQHF
NA	TRBV5-1	TRBJ1-5	CASSPDGGDQPQHF
few	TRBV5-4	TRBJ1-2	CASSEDRGRGGYTF
few	TRBV4-2	TRBJ2-3	CASSPSGSASTDTQYF
NA	TRBV20-1	TRBJ2-3	CSAFRGDTQYF
NA	TRBV11-2	TRBJ2-4	CASSPLGLSSLNIQYF
NA	TRBV7-2	TRBJ1-1	CASSLGGWDTEAFF
once	TRBV6-2/TRBV6-3	TRBJ1-1	CASSYGGTGRTEAFF